Each of the 7 T cell receptor beta chains below was sequenced from the same sample in a study of T cells after yellow fever vaccination. TCRdb reprocessed the 5' RACE reads via MiXCR and lists one record per CDR3 protein. This repertoire shows about 310,000 distinct CDR3 sequences, approximately 3.8% found once; its top ten account for about a quarter. The specimen was PBMCs, collected on the day of the yellow fever booster vaccination. Every receptor here comes from a man aged 18 to 30 who received the YFV17D yellow fever vaccine.

The chain carries TRBV11-2 and TRBJ2-5, with 9 bases matching TRBD1. V dropped 6 bases and J dropped 5; count of bases not matched to a gene: 19. Germline-derived CDR1 and CDR2 are SGHAT and FQNNGV. There are 18 residues in the CDR3. CDR3 DNA sequence: TGTGCCAGCAGACCCACTAGATTTACAGGGGGCGCACGGGAGACCCAGTACTTC. Amino acid sequence: CASRPTRFTGGARETQYF. The whole variable domain, filled in from reference TRBV11-2 and TRBJ2-5, reads EAGVAQSPRYKIIEKRQSVAFWCNPISGHATLYWYQQILGQGPKLLIQFQNNGVVDDSQLPKDRFSAERLKGVDSTLKIQPAKLEDSAVYLCASRPTRFTGGARETQYFGPGTRLLVL.

This clonotype has at least ten counts. The chain uses TRBV7-9 and TRBJ2-3; maybe TRBD1 (6 bases). Germline CDR1 SEHNR, CDR2 FQNEAQ (reference sequence). With 2 bases removed from V and 8 bases from J, the gap between germline ends came to 17 bases. CDR3 length: 15 amino acids. The CDR3 region has the DNA TGTGCCAGCAGCTTAAGGGGGTGGGGCCAGGGTACGCAGTATTTT. This sequence encodes CASSLRGWGQGTQYF.

This clonotype was observed a handful of times. The chain is built from TRBV3-1 and TRBJ1-5; a weak D match, TRBD1 (6 bases). Germline loops: CDR1 LGHDT, CDR2 YNNKEL (reference sequence). This CDR3 has 16 amino acids. Trimming took 1 base from V and 4 from J, leaving 14 bases between them. CDR3 protein: CASSQGKGGFNQPQHF. CDR3 coding DNA: TGTGCCAGCAGCCAAGGAAAGGGGGGTTTTAATCAGCCCCAGCATTTT.

This clonotype has more than one count but fewer than ten. The chain couples TRBV4-1 to TRBJ2-1, with 8 bases fitting TRBD2. Trimming removed 0 bases from V and 4 bases from J; junction bases left unmatched: 5. CDR1 and CDR2 (germline): MGHRA, YSYEKL. CDR3 length equals 16 residues. CDR3 DNA sequence: TGCGCCAGCAGCCAAGATTTGCGGGGGGAATACAATGAGCAGTTCTTC. Protein: CASSQDLRGEYNEQFF.

This clonotype was detected only a few times. The chain couples TRBV10-3 to TRBJ1-2; D unclear. CDR3 length equals 14 residues. Germline loops: CDR1 ENHRY, CDR2 SYGVKD. V lost 0 bases and J lost 6, with 11 bases in between. The CDR3 DNA reads TGTGCCATCAGTGAGTCGCCAAGGACGAATGGCTACACCTTC. Translated, it gives CAISESPRTNGYTF.

This clonotype was seen repeatedly, ten times or more. V and J are TRBV6-6 and TRBJ1-1; no clear D gene. CDR3 size: 14 residues. V shed 2 bases and J shed 1 base, with 8 bases lying between them. Germline V gene sequence: CDR1 MNHNY, CDR2 SVGAGI (reference sequence). The CDR3, as DNA: TGTGCCAGCAGTTACGACGGGCGGAACACTGAAGCTTTCTTT. It specifies CASSYDGRNTEAFF.

The chain is built from TRBV20-1 and TRBJ2-7, with 14 bases lining up with TRBD2. The CDR3 runs 13 residues. The germline V gene has CDR1 DFQATT and CDR2 SNEGSKA (reference sequence). Trimming took 6 bases from V and 7 from J; bases not matched to a gene: 5. CDR3 nucleotide sequence: TGCAGTGCGAGACTAGCGGGGGGGCGTGAGCAGTACGTC. Its translation: CSARLAGGREQYV.